The rows below give T cell receptor beta chains drawn from one sample of a study of blood T cell repertoires in COVID-19. Profiled with immunoSEQ multiplex PCR; TCRdb holds only in-frame clones, not every one. The sample holds just under 350,000 clones, 85% to 90% seen once. Sequenced material: peripheral blood. The receptor set was obtained from a woman between 45 and 65 years old with COVID-19, enrolled during active disease. The CDR3 runs from the conserved cysteine through the conserved F or W. D genes are given only for firm matches. Size values are once, few and many counts, or a class for expanded clones, and some rows have none.

CDR3aa | CDR3nt | j_gene | d_gene | v_gene | abundance
CASSILRPGGSGANVLTF | TGTGCCAGTAGTATACTTAGGCCAGGGGGCTCTGGGGCCAACGTCCTGACTTTC | TRBJ2-6 | TRBD1 | TRBV19 | NA
CASTTGQREAFF | TGTGCCAGTACGACAGGGCAACGGGAAGCTTTCTTT | TRBJ1-1 | TRBD1 | TRBV19 | NA
CAWSRGDSGNTIYF | TGTGCCTGGAGTCGGGGGGACTCTGGAAACACCATATATTTT | TRBJ1-3 | NA | TRBV30 | NA
CASSLIYQETQYF | TGTGCCAGCAGCTTAATCTACCAAGAGACCCAGTACTTC | TRBJ2-5 | NA | TRBV7-6 | NA
CASSSSSGSVSYNEQFF | TGTGCCAGTAGTTCTTCTAGCGGGAGCGTCTCCTACAATGAGCAGTTCTTC | TRBJ2-1 | TRBD2 | TRBV19 | NA
CASSGSGGGTYEQYF | TGTGCCAGCAGCGGTAGCGGAGGCGGGACCTACGAGCAGTACTTC | TRBJ2-7 | NA | TRBV6-5 | NA
CSAPMREKLFF | TGCAGTGCTCCCATGCGGGAAAAACTGTTTTTT | TRBJ1-4 | NA | TRBV20-1 | NA
CATSRGAKYAGELFF | TGTGCTACCAGTCGGGGGGCTAAGTATGCCGGGGAGCTGTTTTTT | TRBJ2-2 | NA | TRBV12-5 | once
CASSTAGGSYNEQFF | TGTGCCAGCAGCACAGCGGGAGGCTCCTACAATGAGCAGTTCTTC | TRBJ2-1 | TRBD2 | TRBV13 | NA
CASSLISGVGPYGYTF | TGTGCCAGCAGTTTAATTTCAGGGGTAGGCCCATATGGCTACACCTTC | TRBJ1-2 | NA | TRBV27 | once
CASSTGTGGNILGEKLFF | TGTGCCAGTAGTACCGGGACAGGGGGCAACATACTCGGAGAAAAACTGTTTTTT | TRBJ1-4 | TRBD1 | TRBV19 | NA
CASSPEGTYEQYF | TGTGCCAGCTCACCAGAGGGAACCTACGAGCAGTACTTC | TRBJ2-7 | NA | TRBV18 | NA
CASNGSGRKQFF | TGTGCCAGCAACGGGAGCGGGAGGAAGCAGTTCTTC | TRBJ2-1 | TRBD2 | TRBV6-5 | NA
CASSFLSGDTDTQYF | TGCGCCAGCAGCTTTCTTAGCGGAGATACAGATACGCAGTATTTT | TRBJ2-3 | NA | TRBV5-1 | NA
CASSLNVGLAGIDEQFF | TGCGCCAGCAGCCTAAATGTCGGACTAGCGGGTATTGATGAGCAGTTCTTC | TRBJ2-1 | TRBD2 | TRBV5-1 | NA
CASSIDHSNQPQHF | TGTGCCAGTAGTATAGACCATAGCAATCAGCCCCAGCATTTT | TRBJ1-5 | NA | TRBV19 | few
CASTIAGTEAFF | TGTGCCAGTACCATCGCGGGAACTGAAGCTTTCTTT | TRBJ1-1 | NA | TRBV19 | once